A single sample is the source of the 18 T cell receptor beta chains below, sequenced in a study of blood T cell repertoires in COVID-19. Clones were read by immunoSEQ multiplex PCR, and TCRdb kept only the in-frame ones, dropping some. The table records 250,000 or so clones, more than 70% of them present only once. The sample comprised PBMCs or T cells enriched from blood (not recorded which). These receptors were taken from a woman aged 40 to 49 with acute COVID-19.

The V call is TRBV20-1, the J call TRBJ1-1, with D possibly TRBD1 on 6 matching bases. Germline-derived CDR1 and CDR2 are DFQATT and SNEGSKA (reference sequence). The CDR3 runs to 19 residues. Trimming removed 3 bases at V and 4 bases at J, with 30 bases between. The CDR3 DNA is TGCAGTGCTAGTAAACCCCTACAAACTTACGGGGGGCGGGGCACTGAAGCTTTCTTT. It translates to CSASKPLQTYGGRGTEAFF.

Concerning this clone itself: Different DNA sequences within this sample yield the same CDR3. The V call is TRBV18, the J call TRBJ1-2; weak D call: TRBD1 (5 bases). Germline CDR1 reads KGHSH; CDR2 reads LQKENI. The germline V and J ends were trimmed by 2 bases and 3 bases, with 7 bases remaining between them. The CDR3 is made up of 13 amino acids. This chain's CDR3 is CASSPGGDYGYTF. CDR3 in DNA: TGTGCCAGCTCACCAGGAGGGGACTATGGCTACACCTTC.

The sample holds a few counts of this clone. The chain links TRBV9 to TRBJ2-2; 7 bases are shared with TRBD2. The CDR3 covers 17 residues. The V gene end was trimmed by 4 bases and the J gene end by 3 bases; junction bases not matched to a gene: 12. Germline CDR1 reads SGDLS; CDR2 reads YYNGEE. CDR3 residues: CASSPWGKRGDTGELFF. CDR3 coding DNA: TGTGCCAGCAGCCCCTGGGGGAAGCGGGGAGACACCGGGGAGCTGTTTTTT.

This CDR3 reads CASSRQGPTGELFF. The CDR3 nucleotides are TGTGCCAGCAGCAGACAGGGGCCCACCGGGGAGCTGTTTTTT. The chain has TRBV6-5 and TRBJ2-2; 8 bases are a match to TRBD1. The germline V gene has CDR1 MNHEY and CDR2 SVGAGI. There are 14 residues in the CDR3. With 6 bases clipped from V and 4 bases from J, the junction kept 4 bases outside the gene matches.

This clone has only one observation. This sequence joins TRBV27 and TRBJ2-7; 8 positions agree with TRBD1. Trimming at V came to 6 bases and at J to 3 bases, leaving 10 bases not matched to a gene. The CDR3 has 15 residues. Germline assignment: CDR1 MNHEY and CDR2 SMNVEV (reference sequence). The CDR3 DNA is TGTGCCAGCAGATCCACACGACAGGGGAACTACGAGCAGTACTTC. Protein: CASRSTRQGNYEQYF.

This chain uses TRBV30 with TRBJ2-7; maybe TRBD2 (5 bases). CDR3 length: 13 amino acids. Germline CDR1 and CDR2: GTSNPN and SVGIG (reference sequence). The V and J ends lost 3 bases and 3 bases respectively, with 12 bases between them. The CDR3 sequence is CAWRSSLNYEQYF. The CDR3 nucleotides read TGTGCCTGGAGGTCTAGCTTAAACTACGAGCAGTACTTC.

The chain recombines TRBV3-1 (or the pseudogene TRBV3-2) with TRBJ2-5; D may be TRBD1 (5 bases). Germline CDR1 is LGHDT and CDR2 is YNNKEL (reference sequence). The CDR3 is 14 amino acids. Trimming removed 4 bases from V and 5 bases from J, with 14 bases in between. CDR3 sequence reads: CASSPRQPRETQYF. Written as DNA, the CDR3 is TGTGCCAGCAGCCCGCGACAGCCGCGGGAGACCCAGTACTTC.

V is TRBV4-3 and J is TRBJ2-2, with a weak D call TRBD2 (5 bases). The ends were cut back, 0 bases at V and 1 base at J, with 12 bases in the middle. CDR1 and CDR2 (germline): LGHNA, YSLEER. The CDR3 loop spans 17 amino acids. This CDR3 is CASSQDPGNVNTGELFF. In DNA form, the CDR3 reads TGCGCCAGCAGCCAAGATCCGGGAAACGTGAACACCGGGGAGCTGTTTTTT.

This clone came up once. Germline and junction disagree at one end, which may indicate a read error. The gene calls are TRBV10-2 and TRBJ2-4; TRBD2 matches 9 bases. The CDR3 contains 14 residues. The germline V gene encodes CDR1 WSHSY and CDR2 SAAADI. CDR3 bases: TGCGCTAGCAGTTTCGCGCGGGGGGGTGACATTCAGTACTTC. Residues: CASSFARGGDIQYF.

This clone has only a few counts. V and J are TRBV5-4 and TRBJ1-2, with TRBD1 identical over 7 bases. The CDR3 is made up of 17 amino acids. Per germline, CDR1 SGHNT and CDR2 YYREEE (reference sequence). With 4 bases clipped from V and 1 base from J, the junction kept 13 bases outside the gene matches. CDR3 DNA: TGTGCCAGCAGCAAGCCGGGACAGAGAGAGATTAACTATGGCTACACCTTC. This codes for CASSKPGQREINYGYTF.

The CDR3 DNA is TGTGCCAGCAGCTTGACAGGGAGCAATCAGCCCCAGCATTTT. Translated: CASSLTGSNQPQHF. The chain is built from TRBV2 and TRBJ1-5, with TRBD1 identical over 7 bases. Per germline, CDR1 SNHLY and CDR2 FYNNEI. CDR3 length equals 14 residues. Germline trimming cut 6 bases from V and 1 base from J; bases unmatched to any gene: 3.

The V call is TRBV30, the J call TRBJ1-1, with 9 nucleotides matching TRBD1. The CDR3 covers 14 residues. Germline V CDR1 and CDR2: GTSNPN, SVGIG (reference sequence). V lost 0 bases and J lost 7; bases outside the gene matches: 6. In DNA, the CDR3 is TGTGCCTGGAGTGTACCAGGGGGACAGGGTGAAGCTTTCTTT. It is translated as CAWSVPGGQGEAFF.

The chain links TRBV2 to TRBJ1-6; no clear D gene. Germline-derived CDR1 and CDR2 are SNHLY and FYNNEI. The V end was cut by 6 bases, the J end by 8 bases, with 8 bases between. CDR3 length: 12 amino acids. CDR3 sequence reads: CASRAVHSPLHF. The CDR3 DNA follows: TGTGCCAGCAGGGCTGTTCATTCACCCCTCCACTTT.

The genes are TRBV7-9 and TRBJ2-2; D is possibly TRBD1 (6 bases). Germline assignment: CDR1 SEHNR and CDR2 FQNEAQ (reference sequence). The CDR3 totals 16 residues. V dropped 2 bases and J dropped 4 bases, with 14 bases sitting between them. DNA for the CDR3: TGTGCCAGCAGCTTAAGACAGGCCCCGGGCACCGGGGAGCTGTTTTTT. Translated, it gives CASSLRQAPGTGELFF.

CDR3 in DNA: TGTGCCAGCAGCCCGGGACAGAGTCTCTCTGGAAACACCATATATTTT. Its translation is CASSPGQSLSGNTIYF. The chain employs TRBV7-2 and TRBJ1-3, with TRBD1 identical over 7 bases. The CDR3 sequence is 16 residues long. Germline assignment: CDR1 SGHTA and CDR2 FQGNSA. J was trimmed by 0 bases and V by 5 bases; bases with no gene match: 7. The full variable domain, in which reference TRBV7-2 and TRBJ1-3 provide the parts outside the CDR3, is GAGVSQSPSNKVTEKGKDVELRCDPISGHTALYWYRQSLGQGLEFLIYFQGNSAPDKSGLPSDRFSAERTGGSVSTLTIQRTQQEDSAVYLCASSPGQSLSGNTIYFGEGSWLTVV.

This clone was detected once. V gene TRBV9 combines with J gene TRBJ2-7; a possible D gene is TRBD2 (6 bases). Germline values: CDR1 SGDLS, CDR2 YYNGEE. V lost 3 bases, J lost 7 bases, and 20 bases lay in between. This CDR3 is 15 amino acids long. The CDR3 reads CASSENRDGTSEQYF. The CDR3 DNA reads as TGTGCCAGCAGCGAGAATCGGGACGGGACTTCTGAGCAGTACTTC.

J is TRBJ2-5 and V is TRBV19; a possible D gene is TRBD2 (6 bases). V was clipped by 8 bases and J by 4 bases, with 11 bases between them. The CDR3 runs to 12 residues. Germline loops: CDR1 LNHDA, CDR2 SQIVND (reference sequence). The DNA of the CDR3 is TGTGCCAGTCAAGACGGGAGAGAGACCCAGTACTTC. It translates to CASQDGRETQYF. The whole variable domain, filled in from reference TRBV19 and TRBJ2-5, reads DGGITQSPKYLFRKEGQNVTLSCEQNLNHDAMYWYRQDPGQGLRLIYYSQIVNDFQKGDIAEGYSVSREKKESFPLTVTSAQKNPTAFYLCASQDGRETQYFGPGTRLLVL.

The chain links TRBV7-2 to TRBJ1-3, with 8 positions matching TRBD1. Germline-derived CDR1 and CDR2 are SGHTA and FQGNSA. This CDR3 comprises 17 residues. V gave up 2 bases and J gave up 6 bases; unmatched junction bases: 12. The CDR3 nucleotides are TGTGCCAGCAGCTTAAGGGGGACAGGTCGTAATTTAAACACCATATATTTT. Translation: CASSLRGTGRNLNTIYF.